This is a list of T cell receptor beta chains from one sample in a study of Graves' ophthalmopathy and Graves' hyperthyroidism. TCRdb used MiXCR to reprocess the multiplex PCR reads, holding one entry per CDR3 protein. This sample has 300,000 to 350,000 distinct CDR3 sequences, with about a sixth found just once. Input material: peripheral blood. All receptors come from an adult man with Graves' ophthalmopathy. Both conserved end residues are part of each CDR3. A D gene is named only where the DNA matches it firmly. Size values are once, few and many counts, or a class for expanded clones, and some rows have none.

size	V	D	length	J	DNA	CDR3
many	TRBV14	-	13	TRBJ1-2	TGTGCCAGCAGCCAAGAACCCAGCTATGGCTACACCTTC	CASSQEPSYGYTF
-	TRBV18	TRBD1	16	TRBJ1-1	TGTGCCAGCTCACCACCGCTAGGACAGGCCCCAACTGAAGCTTTCTTT	CASSPPLGQAPTEAFF
many	TRBV2	-	13	TRBJ1-5	TGTGCCAGCAGCCCCACTCGGGATCAGCCCCAGCATTTT	CASSPTRDQPQHF
-	TRBV5-1	-	11	TRBJ2-7	TGCGCCAGCAGCCTCTCATACGAGCAGGACTTC	CASSLSYEQDF
-	TRBV19	-	14	TRBJ2-7	TGTGCCACCTCGGGACTGCCTCGGGGAAACGAGCAGTACTTC	CATSGLPRGNEQYF
-	TRBV6-1	TRBD1	15	TRBJ1-5	TGTGCCGGCGGGACAGGGGGTTATGGCAATCAGCCCCAGCATTTT	CAGGTGGYGNQPQHF
few	TRBV24-1	-	13	TRBJ2-5	TGTGCCACCAGCGGGCCCGAACTGGAGACCCAGTACTTC	CATSGPELETQYF
many	TRBV9	-	14	TRBJ2-7	TGTGCCAGCAGCCCGGGGCGAGGGGTTTACGAGCAGTACTTC	CASSPGRGVYEQYF
many	TRBV12-3/TRBV12-4	TRBD2	15	TRBJ2-2	TGTGCCAGCAAAACCGCGGGGGGGGCTTCTGGGGAGCTGTTTTTT	CASKTAGGASGELFF
-	TRBV28	TRBD2	16	TRBJ2-7	TGTGCCAGCAGTTTCCCCGGCAGCGGGGCGGCCTACGAGCAGTACTTC	CASSFPGSGAAYEQYF
many	TRBV20-1	-	14	TRBJ1-2	TGCAGCGCAGGCAACAATTTCGAGAACTATGGCTACACCTTC	CSAGNNFENYGYTF
many	TRBV6-1	-	13	TRBJ2-5	TGTGCCAGCAGTGAAGTGCTACAAGAGACCCAGTACTTC	CASSEVLQETQYF
many	TRBV27	TRBD1	19	TRBJ2-5	TGTGCCAGCAGTTTGGTTACAGGGGGCCTAAGTCCGGACCAAGAGACCCAGTACTTC	CASSLVTGGLSPDQETQYF
many	TRBV12-3/TRBV12-4	-	17	TRBJ2-5	TGTGCCAGCAGCTTTCGGGGGTCCTCCAAGGGGCAAGAGACCCAGTACTTC	CASSFRGSSKGQETQYF
many	TRBV2	-	14	TRBJ1-2	TGTGCCAGCCAACGGGCCGGAAATAACTATGGCTACACCTTC	CASQRAGNNYGYTF
many	TRBV29-1	TRBD1	13	TRBJ1-1	TGCAGCGGAAAGACAGGGCAGTCCACTGAAGCTTTCTTT	CSGKTGQSTEAFF
few	TRBV4-1	TRBD2	17	TRBJ2-2	TGCGCCAGCAGCCAAGATCCGGGGACTATCGCCTACGGGGAGCTGTTTTTT	CASSQDPGTIAYGELFF
many	TRBV6-4	TRBD1	18	TRBJ1-1	TGTGCCAGCAACACTCCGGGACAGGGGGTTCGTTTGGGCACTGAAGCTTTCTTT	CASNTPGQGVRLGTEAFF
many	TRBV12-5	-	16	TRBJ1-1	TGTGCTAGTGGTTTTAGTTGGCAGGGGATGAACACTGAAGCTTTCTTT	CASGFSWQGMNTEAFF
-	TRBV7-2	TRBD2	15	TRBJ2-5	TGTGCCAGCAGCTTTGGGAGACTAGCGGAAGAGACCCAGTACTTC	CASSFGRLAEETQYF
-	TRBV27	-	12	TRBJ2-7	TGTGCCAGCACACATAGGAGCTACGAGCAGTACTTC	CASTHRSYEQYF
many	TRBV12-3/TRBV12-4	-	13	TRBJ1-5	TGTGCCAGCAGTTTAAGCGTGGGACAGCCCCAGCATTTT	CASSLSVGQPQHF
many	TRBV29-1	-	11	TRBJ2-7	TGCAGCGTTGGGACTGTATACGAGCAGTACTTC	CSVGTVYEQYF
many	TRBV7-2	-	12	TRBJ2-7	TGTGCCAGCAGCTTAATGGCCGGCGAGCAGTACTTC	CASSLMAGEQYF
many	TRBV20-1	TRBD1	15	TRBJ1-2	TGCAGTGCTAGAGATTCGGGACAGGGATATTATGGCTACACCTTC	CSARDSGQGYYGYTF
many	TRBV28	-	10	TRBJ2-5	TGTGCCAGCAGGAGGGGGACCCAGTACTTC	CASRRGTQYF
many	TRBV7-9	TRBD1	14	TRBJ1-3	TGTGCCAGCACCCGAGGGGGCGATGGAAACACCATATATTTT	CASTRGGDGNTIYF
many	TRBV5-1	-	12	TRBJ2-7	TGTGCCAGCAGCCCCGACAGCTACGAGCAGTACTTC	CASSPDSYEQYF
many	TRBV5-6	-	17	TRBJ2-5	TGTGCCAGCAGCTTGGGGGGTCAAGGGTCGCGGGGAGAGACCCAGTACTTC	CASSLGGQGSRGETQYF
many	TRBV15	TRBD1	15	TRBJ2-2	TGTGCCACCAGCAGTGTGACAGGGGGTCCCGGGGAGCTGTTTTTT	CATSSVTGGPGELFF
many	TRBV7-2	-	14	TRBJ2-7	TGTGCCAGCAGCTATAGGGACGGGGTCTACGAGCAGTACTTC	CASSYRDGVYEQYF
-	TRBV18	-	14	TRBJ2-7	TGTGCCAGCTCACCTCCCACCCAGGCCTACGAGCAGTACTTC	CASSPPTQAYEQYF
many	TRBV27	-	14	TRBJ2-5	TGTGCCAGCAGTTGGGGAAGTTCGGGAGAGACCCAGTACTTC	CASSWGSSGETQYF
-	TRBV11-2	-	12	TRBJ1-2	TGTGCCAGCATCTCGTACAGGGCAGGCTACATCTTC	CASISYRAGYIF
many	TRBV5-1	TRBD1	20	TRBJ2-6	TGCGCCAGCAGCTTGGTGGGGGACAGGGGGAGAATGATTGGGGCCAACGTCCTGACTTTC	CASSLVGDRGRMIGANVLTF
-	TRBV6-1	TRBD1	14	TRBJ1-6	TGTGCCAGCAGTCCGGGACAGGCCAGTAGGACCCTCCACTTT	CASSPGQASRTLHF
few	TRBV4-1	TRBD1	14	TRBJ1-6	TGCGCCAGCAGCCCGTTTGACAGGGTTTCACCCCTCCACTTT	CASSPFDRVSPLHF
many	TRBV12-3/TRBV12-4	TRBD2	15	TRBJ2-7	TGTGCCAGCAGTTTAGGCGGGAGAGTCCCCTACGAGCAGTACTTC	CASSLGGRVPYEQYF
-	TRBV3-1	TRBD1	15	TRBJ1-2	TGTGCCAGCAGCCGGAATAGACAGGGCGGCTATGGCTACACCTTC	CASSRNRQGGYGYTF
many	TRBV6-1	-	12	TRBJ1-6	TGTGCCAGCAGTCGCTTTAATTCACCCCTCCACTTT	CASSRFNSPLHF
many	TRBV7-2	-	15	TRBJ2-7	TGTGCCAGCAGCGACCAGGGCTATCGGACCTACGAGCAGTACTTC	CASSDQGYRTYEQYF
-	TRBV20-1	TRBD2	15	TRBJ2-7	TGCAGTGCTAGCCCCATAGCGGGACCTGGCCACGAGCAGTACTTC	CSASPIAGPGHEQYF
-	TRBV14	TRBD2	18	TRBJ2-5	TGTGCCAGCAGCCAAGATCCTGAGACTAGCGGGAGGGTGGAGACCCAGTACTTC	CASSQDPETSGRVETQYF
many	TRBV7-9	-	16	TRBJ1-1	TGTGCCAGCAGCGGAGGAAGACGATTCTGGGGCACTGAAGCTTTCTTT	CASSGGRRFWGTEAFF